The source of this T cell receptor (beta chain) is a study of cytomegalovirus exposure and HLA in healthy donors. Notes on the study in general: HLA-A and HLA-B allele assignments for most subjects were reportedly predicted accurately using TCR beta sequences. Usually a TCR sequence was rare, but some public TCRs were found in many donors. By HLA locus, TCR association rates varied in a later analysis, with DRB1 showing the most and HLA-C the fewest. There were some V segments, including TRBV6-2 and TRBV6-3, excluded as indistinguishable.

Researchers ran the PCR with 60 Vbeta and 13 Jbeta primers. The repertoire was sequenced with immunoSEQ multiplex PCR; TCRdb's copy has only in-frame clones and lacks some. The sample consists of some 120,000 clones, approximately 72% of them appearing once. Per germline, CDR1 GTSNPN and CDR2 SVGIG (reference sequence). V was trimmed by 3 bases and J by 1 base, leaving 3 bases between them. This CDR3 contains 11 residues. Points on this clone: The antigen is unknown.

The TCR originated in a woman in her forties or fifties in good health and CMV-seropositive. This chain links TRBV30 with TRBJ1-1; D gene ambiguous. Sequencing input: PBMCs. The CDR3 loop reads CAWSRNTEAFF. The CDR3, as DNA: TGTGCCTGGAGCCGGAACACTGAAGCTTTCTTT.